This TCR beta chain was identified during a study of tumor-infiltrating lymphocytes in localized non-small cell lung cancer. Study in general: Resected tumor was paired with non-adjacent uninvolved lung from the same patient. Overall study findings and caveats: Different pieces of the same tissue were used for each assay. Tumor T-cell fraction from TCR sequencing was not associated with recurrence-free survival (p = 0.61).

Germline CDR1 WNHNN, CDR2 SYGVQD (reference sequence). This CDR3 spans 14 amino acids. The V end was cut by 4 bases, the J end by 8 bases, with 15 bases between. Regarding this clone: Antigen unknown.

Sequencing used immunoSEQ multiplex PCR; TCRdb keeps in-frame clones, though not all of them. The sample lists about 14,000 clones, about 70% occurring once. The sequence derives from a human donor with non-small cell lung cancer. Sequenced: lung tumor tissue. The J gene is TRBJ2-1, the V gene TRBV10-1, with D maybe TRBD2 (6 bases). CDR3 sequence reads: CASSVWLASDEQFF. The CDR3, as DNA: TGCGCCAGCAGTGTTTGGCTAGCGAGCGATGAGCAGTTCTTC.